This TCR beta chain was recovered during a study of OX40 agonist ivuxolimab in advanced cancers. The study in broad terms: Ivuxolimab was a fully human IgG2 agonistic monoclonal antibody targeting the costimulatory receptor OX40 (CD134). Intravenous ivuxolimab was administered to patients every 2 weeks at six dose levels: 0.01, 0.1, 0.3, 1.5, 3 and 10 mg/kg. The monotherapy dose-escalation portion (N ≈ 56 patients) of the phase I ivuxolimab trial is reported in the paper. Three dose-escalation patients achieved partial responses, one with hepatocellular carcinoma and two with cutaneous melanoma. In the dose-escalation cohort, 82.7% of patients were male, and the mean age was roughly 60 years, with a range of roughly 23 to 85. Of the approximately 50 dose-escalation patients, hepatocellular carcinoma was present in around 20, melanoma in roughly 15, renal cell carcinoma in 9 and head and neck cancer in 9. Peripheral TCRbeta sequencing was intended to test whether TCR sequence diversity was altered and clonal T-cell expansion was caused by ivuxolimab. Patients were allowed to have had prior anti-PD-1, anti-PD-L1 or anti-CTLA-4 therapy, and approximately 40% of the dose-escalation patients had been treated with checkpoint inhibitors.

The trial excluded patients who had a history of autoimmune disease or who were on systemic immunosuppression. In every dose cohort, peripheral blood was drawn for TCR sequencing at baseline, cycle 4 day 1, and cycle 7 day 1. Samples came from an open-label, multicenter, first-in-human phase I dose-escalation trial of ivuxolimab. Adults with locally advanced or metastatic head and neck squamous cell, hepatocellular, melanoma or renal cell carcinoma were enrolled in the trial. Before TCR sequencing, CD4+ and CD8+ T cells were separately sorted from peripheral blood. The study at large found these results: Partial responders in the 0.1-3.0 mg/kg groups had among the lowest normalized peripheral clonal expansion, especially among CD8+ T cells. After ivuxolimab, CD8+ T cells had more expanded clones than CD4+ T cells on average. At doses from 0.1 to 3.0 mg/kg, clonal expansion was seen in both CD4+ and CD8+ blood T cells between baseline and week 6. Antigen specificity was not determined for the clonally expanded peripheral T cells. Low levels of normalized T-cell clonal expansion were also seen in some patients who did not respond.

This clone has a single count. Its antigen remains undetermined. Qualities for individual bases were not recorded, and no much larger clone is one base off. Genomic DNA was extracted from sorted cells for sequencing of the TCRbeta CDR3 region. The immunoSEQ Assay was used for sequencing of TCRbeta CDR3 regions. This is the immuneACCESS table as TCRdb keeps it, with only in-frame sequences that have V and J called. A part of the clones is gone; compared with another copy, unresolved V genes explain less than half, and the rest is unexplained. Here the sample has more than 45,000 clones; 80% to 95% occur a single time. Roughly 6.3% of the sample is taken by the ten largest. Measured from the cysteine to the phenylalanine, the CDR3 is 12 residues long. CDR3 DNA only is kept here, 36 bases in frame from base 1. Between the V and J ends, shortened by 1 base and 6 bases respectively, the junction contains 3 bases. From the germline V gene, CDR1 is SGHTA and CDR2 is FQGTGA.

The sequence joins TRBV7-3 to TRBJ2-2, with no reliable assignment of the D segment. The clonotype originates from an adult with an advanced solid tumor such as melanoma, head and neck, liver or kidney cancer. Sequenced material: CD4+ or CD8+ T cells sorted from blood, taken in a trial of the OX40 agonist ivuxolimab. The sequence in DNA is TGTGCCAGCAGCTTAATCCCCGGGGAGCTGTTTTTT. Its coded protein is CASSLIPGELFF.